This is a list of T cell receptor beta chains from one sample in a study of blood T cell repertoires in COVID-19. Sequencing used immunoSEQ multiplex PCR; TCRdb keeps in-frame clones, though not all of them. The data hold around 30,000 clones, with around 89% observed a single time. The sample was peripheral blood. The receptors stem from a human donor in a cohort sampled during active COVID-19. Each CDR3 is given without its conserved first and last residue.

>TRBV4-2
ASSQEAGGETQY
>TRBV10-1
ASSSAGSGGGETQY
>TRBV3-1/TRBV3-2
ASSQTGGPETQY
>TRBV5-1
ASSLGRKGETQY
>TRBV29-1
SVAGKNYGYT
>TRBV10-3
AISELDRGSYNEQF
>TRBV6-1
ASSERGSSNQPQH
>TRBV6-2/TRBV6-3
ASSYQTFRGTSGRNTGELF
>TRBV11-2
ASSPRTGDPYGYT
>TRBV6-4
ASVTRSGGVWCSYGYT